These T cell receptor beta chains were read from a single sample in a study of blood T cell repertoires in COVID-19. Measured with immunoSEQ multiplex PCR; TCRdb has only the in-frame clones, and not every one. The sample has around 220,000 clones; about 88% are singletons. The sample taken for sequencing was peripheral blood. The receptor set was obtained from a woman in her 50s with COVID-19, enrolled during active disease. Both conserved end residues are part of each CDR3. Each record gives: V gene, J gene, clone size, D gene, CDR3 DNA, CDR3 protein. A D gene is named only where the DNA matches it firmly. Size tells how often a clone was seen (once, few, many) or the class of an expanded clone, and some rows leave it out.

>TRBV5-1|TRBJ2-5|NA|NA
TGCGCCAGCAGCCCCGGACTACTGCAAGAGACCCAGTACTTC
CASSPGLLQETQYF
>TRBV28|TRBJ2-1|NA|TRBD2
TGTGCCAGCAGTTCATTAGCGGGGGGGTTAAGCTCCTACAATGAGCAGTTCTTC
CASSSLAGGLSSYNEQFF
>TRBV9|TRBJ2-3|NA|TRBD2
TGTGCCAGCAGCGACGGCGGGGGGGTTGGCACAGATACGCAGTATTTT
CASSDGGGVGTDTQYF
>TRBV2|TRBJ1-6|NA|NA
TGTGCCAGCACTCAAACCAGGGGTTTATACTCACCCCTCCACTTT
CASTQTRGLYSPLHF
>TRBV28|TRBJ2-5|NA|NA
TGTGCCAGCAGTTTCGGGGGAAGAGAGACCCAGTACTTC
CASSFGGRETQYF
>TRBV7-9|TRBJ2-7|once|TRBD2
TGTGCCAGCAGCTTAAGCCCAAGCGGGGGTGAGTACGAGCAGTACTTC
CASSLSPSGGEYEQYF
>TRBV6-2/TRBV6-3|TRBJ1-1|NA|NA
TGTGCCAGCAGTTACTCCACGGGGACTGAAGCTTTCTTT
CASSYSTGTEAFF
>TRBV5-1|TRBJ1-2|NA|NA
TGCGCCAGCAGCCCCTCCCCGGGGGGGGTTGGCTACACCTTC
CASSPSPGGVGYTF
>TRBV5-6|TRBJ1-5|NA|NA
TGTGCCAGCAGCTTACGGGGTGTTCTAAGCAATCAGCCCCAGCATTTT
CASSLRGVLSNQPQHF
>TRBV6-2/TRBV6-3|TRBJ2-7|NA|TRBD1
TGTGCCAGCAGTTACTCGAGGGACAGGGCCGTCACCGCCTACGAGCAGTACTTC
CASSYSRDRAVTAYEQYF
>TRBV6-5|TRBJ1-6|NA|TRBD1
TGTGCCAGCAGTTACTCGGGGGACAGCCCTAATTCACCCCTCCACTTT
CASSYSGDSPNSPLHF
>TRBV19|TRBJ1-5|NA|NA
TGTGCCAGTAGTATCCAAGGGGGGGTTCAGCCCCAGCATTTT
CASSIQGGVQPQHF
>TRBV18|TRBJ2-4|NA|NA
TGTGCCAGCTCACCAATTGCTGGGGCCCCCAAAAACATTCAGTACTTC
CASSPIAGAPKNIQYF
>TRBV5-6|TRBJ1-4|NA|NA
TGTGCCAGCAGTTCCAGTTCTTCAACTAATGAAAAACTGTTTTTT
CASSSSSSTNEKLFF
>TRBV13|TRBJ1-3|NA|NA
TGTGCCAGCAGCCTGGACAGACCCGACTCTGGAAACACCATATATTTT
CASSLDRPDSGNTIYF
>TRBV10-3|TRBJ2-1|NA|NA
TGTGCCCCCTTAATTGGCCTTGGACAGTACAATGAGCAGTTCTTC
CAPLIGLGQYNEQFF
>TRBV19|TRBJ1-1|NA|NA
TGTGCCAGTAGTCCCGGAAGGACACGGAAAGCTTTCTTT
CASSPGRTRKAFF
>TRBV5-4|TRBJ2-1|NA|TRBD2
TGTGCCAGCAGCTTGGGCGGGGGGGTGTCCTACAATGAGCAGTTCTTC
CASSLGGGVSYNEQFF
>TRBV6-1|TRBJ2-1|NA|TRBD2
TGTGCCAGCAGTGGACCGGGACTAGCGGGGGCCAATGAGCAGTTCTTC
CASSGPGLAGANEQFF
>TRBV9|TRBJ2-1|NA|TRBD1
TGTGCCAGCAGCTTCCGGACAGGGGACTACAATGAGCAGTTCTTC
CASSFRTGDYNEQFF
>TRBV4-1|TRBJ1-4|NA|TRBD1
TGCGCCAGCAGCCAATCGGGACAGGGGTTTAAACTGTTTTTT
CASSQSGQGFKLFF
>TRBV5-1|TRBJ2-3|NA|TRBD1
TGCGCCAGCAGCGTGGCGGGGACAGGGACGCAGTATTTT
CASSVAGTGTQYF
>TRBV9|TRBJ1-2|NA|NA
TGTGCCAGCACCCCCTGGGACAAGGCCTATGGCTACACCTTC
CASTPWDKAYGYTF
>TRBV24-1|TRBJ2-5|NA|NA
TGTGCCACCAGTGATGACAGGACGGGACGCCGTGGGACCCAGTACTTC
CATSDDRTGRRGTQYF
>TRBV19|TRBJ1-3|NA|NA
TGTGCCAGTAGTATAGGACAGGCGGCTGGAAACACCATATATTTT
CASSIGQAAGNTIYF
>TRBV11-2|TRBJ2-4|NA|NA
TGTGCCAGCAGCTTAGCGGGGACCAAAAACATTCAGTACTTC
CASSLAGTKNIQYF
>TRBV6-2/TRBV6-3|TRBJ2-7|NA|TRBD2
TGTGCCAGCAGTCTCGCTATCCGGGGGGTCCCCTACGAGCAGTACTTC
CASSLAIRGVPYEQYF
>TRBV10-2|TRBJ1-5|NA|NA
TGCGCCAGCAGCGGGGATTATAGCAATCAGCCCCAGCATTTT
CASSGDYSNQPQHF
>TRBV7-9|TRBJ2-7|once|NA
TGTGCCAGCAGCTGGGACAACTACGAGCAGTACTTC
CASSWDNYEQYF
>TRBV27|TRBJ2-4|NA|NA
TGTGCCAGCAGTTTCAGAGGGGGTGCGGCCAAAAACATTCAGTACTTC
CASSFRGGAAKNIQYF
>TRBV18|TRBJ2-3|NA|TRBD2
TGTGCCAGCTCACCTGTCGCGGGGGGCACAGATACGCAGTATTTT
CASSPVAGGTDTQYF
>TRBV6-2/TRBV6-3|TRBJ2-5|NA|TRBD2
TGTGCCAGCAGTTACTCGATCACTAGCGGGGGACAAGAGACCCAGTACTTC
CASSYSITSGGQETQYF
>TRBV24-1|TRBJ2-3|NA|TRBD2
TGTGCCACCAGTGATTTGCATCGGACTAGCGGGGGTGGAGATACGCAGTATTTT
CATSDLHRTSGGGDTQYF
>TRBV7-9|TRBJ2-1|NA|TRBD1
TGTGCCAGCAGCTTAAGGACAGGGAGGTCTTCCTACAATGAGCAGTTCTTC
CASSLRTGRSSYNEQFF
>TRBV11-3|TRBJ1-1|NA|NA
TGTGCCAGCAGCTTAGAGGGGGCCACTGAAGCTTTCTTT
CASSLEGATEAFF
>TRBV19|TRBJ1-1|NA|NA
TGTGCCAGTAGTATAGAGGCCAGGCGAAGCACTGAAGCTTTCTTT
CASSIEARRSTEAFF
>TRBV9|TRBJ1-2|NA|NA
TGTGCCAGCATGGGGGGTAGCTATGGCTACACCTTC
CASMGGSYGYTF
>TRBV7-2|TRBJ2-1|NA|TRBD2
TGTGCCAGCAGCCAGAGCGGGGGGGCGTGGCAGTTCTTC
CASSQSGGAWQFF
>TRBV5-8|TRBJ1-4|once|NA
TGTGCCAGCAGCTTGGGACAGCTAAATGAAAAACTGTTTTTT
CASSLGQLNEKLFF
>TRBV6-1|TRBJ1-5|NA|NA
TGTGCCAGCAGTGAAAGGGGCAGTTATAGCAATCAGCCCCAGCATTTT
CASSERGSYSNQPQHF
>TRBV7-6|TRBJ1-1|NA|TRBD1
TGTGCCAGCAGCCCATCCGACAGGGGGTCCCCTGAAGCTTTCTTT
CASSPSDRGSPEAFF
>TRBV30|TRBJ1-4|NA|NA
TGTGCCTGGGCTTACAGGGCTGTTGAAAAACTGTTTTTT
CAWAYRAVEKLFF
>TRBV7-2|TRBJ2-1|NA|TRBD1
TGTGCCAGCAGCTTAGTAGGGGGCCTGAATGAGCAGTTCTTC
CASSLVGGLNEQFF
>TRBV4-1|TRBJ1-2|NA|TRBD1
TGCGCCAGCAGCCAAGATGGACAGGTTGACTATGGCTACACCTTC
CASSQDGQVDYGYTF
>TRBV7-9|TRBJ2-1|NA|NA
TGTGCCAGCAGCTACCGGGACTTATCCTACAATGAGCAGTTCTTC
CASSYRDLSYNEQFF
>TRBV5-4|TRBJ2-7|NA|NA
TGTGCCAGCAAATTAGTGGGGGGACACGAGCAGTACTTC
CASKLVGGHEQYF
>TRBV6-5|TRBJ1-2|NA|TRBD1
TGTGCCAGCAGAAATACGGGACAGTCTAACTATGGCTACACCTTC
CASRNTGQSNYGYTF
>TRBV29-1|TRBJ1-1|NA|TRBD1
TGCAGCGTGGCCGGGACAGGGAAGACTGAAGCTTTCTTT
CSVAGTGKTEAFF
>TRBV6-2/TRBV6-3|TRBJ1-3|NA|NA
TGTGCCAGCAGTTACTCCGGTGGAAACACCATATATTTT
CASSYSGGNTIYF
>TRBV19|TRBJ1-5|few|TRBD1
TGTGCCAGTAGTATGGGACAGGGGGCGAGCCAGCCCCAGCATTTT
CASSMGQGASQPQHF